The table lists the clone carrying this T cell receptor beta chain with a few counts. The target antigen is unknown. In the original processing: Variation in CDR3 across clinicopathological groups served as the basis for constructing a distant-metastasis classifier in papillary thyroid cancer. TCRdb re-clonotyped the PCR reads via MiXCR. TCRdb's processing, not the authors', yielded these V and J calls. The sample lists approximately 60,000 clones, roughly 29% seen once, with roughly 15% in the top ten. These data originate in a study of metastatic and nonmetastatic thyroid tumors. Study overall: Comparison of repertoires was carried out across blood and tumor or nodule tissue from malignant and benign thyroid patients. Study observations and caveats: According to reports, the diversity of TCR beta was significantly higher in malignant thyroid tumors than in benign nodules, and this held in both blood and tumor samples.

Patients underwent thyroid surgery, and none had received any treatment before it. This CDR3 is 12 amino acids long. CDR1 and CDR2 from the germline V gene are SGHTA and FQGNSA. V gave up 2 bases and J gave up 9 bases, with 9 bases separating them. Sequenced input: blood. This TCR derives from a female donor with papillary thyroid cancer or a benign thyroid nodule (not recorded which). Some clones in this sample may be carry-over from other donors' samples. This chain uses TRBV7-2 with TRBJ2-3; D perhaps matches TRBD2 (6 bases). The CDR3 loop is CASSLTRETQYF. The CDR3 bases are TGTGCCAGCAGCTTAACGCGGGAAACGCAGTATTTT.